Listed here is a single TCR beta chain. The sample comes from a study of CDR3 diversity in severe acne. Germline loops: CDR1 SGDLS, CDR2 YYNGEE. The J segment lost 5 bases and the V segment lost 2 bases, leaving 4 bases of the junction unmatched. The CDR3 spans 16 residues. Via MiXCR, TCRdb re-called the PCR reads, giving one row per CDR3 protein. Of some 90,000 distinct CDR3 sequences detected, around 50% appear once; the ten largest clones hold 9.5% to 13%. The material sequenced was blood. This TCR came from a male donor in good health, serving as a control. The chain is built from TRBV9 and TRBJ2-3; TRBD2 matches at 14 bases. The CDR3 loop is CASSVGLAGGGDTQYF. In nucleotides, the CDR3 is TGTGCCAGCAGCGTTGGACTAGCGGGAGGCGGAGATACGCAGTATTTT.